This is a list of T cell receptor beta chains from one sample in a study of shared clonotypes between healthy human individuals. Method: immunoSEQ multiplex PCR; TCRdb's copy keeps in-frame clones and lacks some. The data show around 600,000 clones, approximately 97% seen once. Input material: naive CD4+ T cells sorted from blood. The source is a woman in her twenties or thirties in good health. CDR3s include the opening cysteine and the closing phenylalanine or tryptophan. D genes are given only for firm matches. Size values are once, few and many counts, or a class for expanded clones, and some rows have none.

D,J,size,V,CDR3,DNA
TRBD1,TRBJ2-5,-,TRBV6-5,CASSYEPRGFGETQYF,TGTGCCAGCAGTTACGAGCCCAGGGGGTTCGGGGAGACCCAGTACTTC
-,TRBJ2-5,-,TRBV18,CASSAFQETQYF,TGTGCCAGCTCAGCCTTCCAAGAGACCCAGTACTTC
TRBD1,TRBJ2-7,-,TRBV19,CASTRTGSYEQYF,TGTGCCAGTACCCGGACAGGCTCCTACGAGCAGTACTTC
TRBD2,TRBJ2-7,-,TRBV29-1,CSVSSLHPGTSGRIAYEQYF,TGCAGCGTTTCGAGTTTACACCCCGGGACTAGCGGGAGGATCGCCTACGAGCAGTACTTC
-,TRBJ2-3,-,TRBV7-2,CASSIGHNSDTQYF,TGTGCCAGCAGCATCGGACACAATTCAGATACGCAGTATTTT
TRBD1,TRBJ2-2,-,TRBV10-3,CAIRPTTGSDTGELFF,TGTGCCATCAGACCAACGACAGGGTCTGACACCGGGGAGCTGTTTTTT
-,TRBJ2-3,-,TRBV5-1,CASSLGDSTDTQYF,TGCGCCAGCAGCTTGGGGGACTCCACAGATACGCAGTATTTT
-,TRBJ2-7,-,TRBV7-8,CASSNGQFQGQYF,TGTGCCAGCAGCAACGGACAGTTTCAAGGGCAGTACTTC
TRBD1,TRBJ1-1,-,TRBV5-1,CASSFYQGDTEAFF,TGCGCCAGCAGCTTTTACCAGGGGGACACTGAAGCTTTCTTT
TRBD2,TRBJ2-1,-,TRBV5-1,CATKNGGGLAGGEQFF,TGCGCCACAAAAAACGGGGGAGGACTAGCGGGAGGGGAGCAGTTCTTC
-,TRBJ2-2,-,TRBV12-5,CASGLSREELFF,TGTGCTAGTGGTTTGTCCCGGGAAGAGCTGTTTTTT
-,TRBJ2-2,-,TRBV28,CASSFAEAGELFF,TGTGCCAGCAGTTTTGCAGAGGCCGGGGAGCTGTTTTTT
TRBD1,TRBJ1-1,-,TRBV28,CASKTPGGTEAFF,TGTGCCAGCAAAACTCCAGGGGGTACTGAAGCTTTCTTT
TRBD2,TRBJ2-7,-,TRBV7-7,CASSPGSGRVKNEQYF,TGTGCCAGCAGCCCCGGTAGCGGGAGGGTGAAGAACGAGCAGTACTTC
-,TRBJ1-4,-,TRBV28,CASSNGATNEKLFF,TGTGCCAGCAGTAACGGTGCAACTAATGAAAAACTGTTTTTT
-,TRBJ2-1,-,TRBV2,CASRESQVNEQFF,TGTGCCAGCAGGGAGTCGCAGGTAAATGAGCAGTTCTTC
TRBD2,TRBJ2-1,-,TRBV5-1,CASSQSGRDNEQFF,TGCGCCAGCAGTCAGAGCGGGAGGGACAATGAGCAGTTCTTC
-,TRBJ2-2,once,TRBV7-9,CASSPGPQSTGELFF,TGTGCCAGCAGCCCGGGACCCCAATCCACCGGGGAGCTGTTTTTT
TRBD2,TRBJ2-2,-,TRBV15,CATSRGSGSQSTGELFF,TGTGCCACCAGCAGAGGTAGCGGGAGTCAATCCACCGGGGAGCTGTTTTTT
-,TRBJ2-1,few,TRBV5-1,CASSAGTNEQFF,TGCGCCAGCAGCGCAGGGACTAATGAGCAGTTCTTC
-,TRBJ1-5,-,TRBV18,CASSPAGYQPQHF,TGTGCCAGCTCACCAGCAGGGTATCAGCCCCAGCATTTT
TRBD2,TRBJ2-3,-,TRBV7-9,CASSLVLGLQVDTQYF,TGTGCCAGCAGCTTAGTCCTGGGACTACAAGTAGATACGCAGTATTTT
-,TRBJ1-1,-,TRBV4-1,CASSQLGHTIGTEAFF,TGCGCCAGCAGCCAATTGGGACATACCATAGGCACTGAAGCTTTCTTT
-,TRBJ1-5,-,TRBV6-4,CASSGPLQGINQPQHF,TGTGCCAGCAGTGGCCCCCTGCAGGGGATTAATCAGCCCCAGCATTTT
-,TRBJ1-1,-,TRBV6-1,CASSEEPGRNTEAFF,TGTGCCAGCAGTGAAGAGCCGGGGAGGAACACTGAAGCTTTCTTT
-,TRBJ1-1,once,TRBV6-6,CASRRGAKHTEAFF,TGTGCCAGCAGGAGGGGGGCGAAACACACTGAAGCTTTCTTT
-,TRBJ2-1,once,TRBV18,CASSPPQQGEQFF,TGTGCCAGCTCACCACCCCAACAGGGAGAGCAGTTCTTC
-,TRBJ1-4,-,TRBV28,CASSFGWMANEKLFF,TGTGCCAGCAGTTTCGGGTGGATGGCTAATGAAAAACTGTTTTTT
-,TRBJ2-5,once,TRBV29-1,CSARTAVQETQYF,TGCAGCGCCCGTACGGCGGTCCAAGAGACCCAGTACTTC
TRBD2,TRBJ2-3,-,TRBV14,CASSQALAGSGTQYF,TGTGCCAGCAGCCAAGCTCTAGCGGGCTCGGGTACGCAGTATTTT
-,TRBJ1-6,-,TRBV9,CASSVAPTANSPLHF,TGTGCCAGCAGCGTAGCCCCGACAGCTAATTCACCCCTCCACTTT
-,TRBJ2-3,-,TRBV5-1,CASSTISLGNTDTQYF,TGCGCCAGCAGCACCATATCCCTGGGGAACACAGATACGCAGTATTTT
-,TRBJ1-3,few,TRBV2,CASSYISGNTIYF,TGTGCCAGCAGTTACATCTCTGGAAACACCATATATTTT
-,TRBJ2-2,-,TRBV7-3,CASSLVGSTGELFF,TGTGCCAGCAGTTTAGTCGGTTCCACCGGGGAGCTGTTTTTT
-,TRBJ1-1,once,TRBV5-1,CASSPPLTGLNTEAFF,TGCGCCAGCAGCCCGCCCCTAACAGGGCTGAACACTGAAGCTTTCTTT
TRBD1,TRBJ2-5,-,TRBV30,CAWGTGTGHETQYF,TGTGCCTGGGGGACCGGGACAGGGCACGAGACCCAGTACTTC
TRBD2,TRBJ2-1,once,TRBV18,CASSPRLAETNEQFF,TGTGCCAGCTCACCACGACTAGCGGAGACCAATGAGCAGTTCTTC
-,TRBJ1-1,-,TRBV5-1,CATLTNTEAFF,TGCGCCACCCTAACGAACACTGAAGCTTTCTTT
TRBD1,TRBJ1-2,few,TRBV4-1,CASSQAYGTGDGYTF,TGCGCCAGCAGCCAGGCCTACGGGACAGGGGATGGCTACACCTTC
TRBD2,TRBJ2-1,-,TRBV7-7,CAIWTSVRDEQFF,TGTGCCATATGGACTAGCGTGAGAGATGAGCAGTTCTTC
TRBD1,TRBJ2-4,-,TRBV7-8,CASSMGTGLAKNIQYF,TGTGCCAGCAGCATGGGGACAGGGTTGGCCAAAAACATTCAGTACTTC
-,TRBJ1-2,-,TRBV10-3,CAISDWDTGYTF,TGTGCCATCAGTGATTGGGATACGGGCTACACCTTC
-,TRBJ1-4,-,TRBV6-6,CASRGQLDEKLFF,TGTGCCAGTAGGGGTCAGCTAGATGAAAAACTGTTTTTT
-,TRBJ2-3,once,TRBV4-1,CASSQDVTGSTDTQYF,TGCGCCAGCAGCCAAGATGTAACAGGGAGCACAGATACGCAGTATTTT
TRBD1,TRBJ1-5,-,TRBV28,CASSLGDRGSLVTQHF,TGTGCCAGCAGTTTAGGGGACAGGGGTTCCTTGGTGACCCAGCATTTT
-,TRBJ2-6,-,TRBV18,CASSPDSGANVLTF,TGTGCCAGCTCACCGGATTCTGGGGCCAACGTCCTGACTTTC
TRBD2,TRBJ2-1,-,TRBV4-1,CASSHLGSGRGLNEQFF,TGCGCCAGCAGCCACTTAGGTAGCGGGAGAGGTCTTAATGAGCAGTTCTTC
-,TRBJ1-2,-,TRBV10-1,CASSSVAHENYGYTF,TGCGCCAGCAGTAGCGTCGCCCACGAGAACTATGGCTACACCTTC
TRBD2,TRBJ2-1,-,TRBV5-1,CASSVASGDSYNEQFF,TGCGCCAGCAGCGTGGCAAGCGGGGACTCCTACAATGAGCAGTTCTTC
TRBD2,TRBJ2-5,-,TRBV28,CASSIRLAGQETQYF,TGTGCCAGCAGTATAAGACTAGCTGGCCAAGAGACCCAGTACTTC
-,TRBJ2-2,-,TRBV28,CASSRVVSTGELFF,TGTGCCAGCAGTCGGGTCGTGAGCACCGGGGAGCTGTTTTTT
TRBD1,TRBJ2-7,-,TRBV9,CASSPHTGAIPLVEQYF,TGTGCCAGCAGCCCCCACACAGGGGCCATCCCTCTCGTAGAGCAGTACTTC